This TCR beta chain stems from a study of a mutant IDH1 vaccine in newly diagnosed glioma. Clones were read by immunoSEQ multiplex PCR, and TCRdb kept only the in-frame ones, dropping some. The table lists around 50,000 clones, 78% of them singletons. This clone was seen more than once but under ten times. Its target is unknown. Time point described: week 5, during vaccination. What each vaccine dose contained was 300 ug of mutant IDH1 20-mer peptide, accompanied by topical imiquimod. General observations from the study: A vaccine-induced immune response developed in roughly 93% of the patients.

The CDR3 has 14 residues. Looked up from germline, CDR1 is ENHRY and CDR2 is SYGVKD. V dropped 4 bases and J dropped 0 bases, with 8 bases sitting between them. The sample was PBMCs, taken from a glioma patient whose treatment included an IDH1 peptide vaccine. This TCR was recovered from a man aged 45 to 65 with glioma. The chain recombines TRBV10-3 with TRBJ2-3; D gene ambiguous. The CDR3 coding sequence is TGTGCCATCAGTGCAGGACGGAGCACAGATACGCAGTATTTT. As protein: CAISAGRSTDTQYF.